The sequence of this T cell receptor beta chain was determined in a study of cytomegalovirus exposure and HLA in healthy donors. Use of 60 Vbeta and 13 Jbeta primers characterized the PCR. The method was immunoSEQ multiplex PCR; TCRdb's version includes in-frame clones alone and lacks a portion of them. The sample has roughly 97,000 clones, about 9.4% seen once. Germline V lookup: CDR1 SEHNR, CDR2 FQNEAQ (reference sequence). V was trimmed by 5 bases and J by 2 bases, leaving 23 bases between them. CDR3 size: 18 residues. Findings and caveats of the study: Productive status was seen about 87% or about 30% of the time for most TCR beta V segments in an earlier analysis. Association of a missense DCLRE1C variant with TCR beta V- and J-gene trimming was reported in a later analysis. Follow-up analysis seemed to connect common viral pathogens with several of the most significant clusters identified. Sequencing probably produced one cluster of sequence variants that were highly shared.

As for this clone: The antigen is not known.

Input material: PBMCs. The genes are TRBV7-9 and TRBJ2-3; perhaps TRBD1 as D (7 bases). This clonotype was sampled from a man between 40 and 49 years old in good health and CMV-seropositive. The CDR3 bases are TGTGCCAGCAGCCCAGGGGGAGCCTCTCAGCGGGCCACAGATACGCAGTATTTT. Residues: CASSPGGASQRATDTQYF.